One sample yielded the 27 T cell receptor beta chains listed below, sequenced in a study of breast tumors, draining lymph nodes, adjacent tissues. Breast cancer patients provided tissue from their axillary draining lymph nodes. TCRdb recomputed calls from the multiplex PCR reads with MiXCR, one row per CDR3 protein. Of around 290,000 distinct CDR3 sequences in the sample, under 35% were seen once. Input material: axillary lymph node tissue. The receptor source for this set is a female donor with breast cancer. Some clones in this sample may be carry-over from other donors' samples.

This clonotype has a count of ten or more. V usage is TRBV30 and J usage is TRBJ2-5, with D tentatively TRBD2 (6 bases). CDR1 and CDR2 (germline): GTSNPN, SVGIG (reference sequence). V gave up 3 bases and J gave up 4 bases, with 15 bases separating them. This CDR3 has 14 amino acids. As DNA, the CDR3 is TGTGCCTGGAGGGGGCGGGGCTACAGAGAGACCCAGTACTTC. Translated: CAWRGRGYRETQYF.

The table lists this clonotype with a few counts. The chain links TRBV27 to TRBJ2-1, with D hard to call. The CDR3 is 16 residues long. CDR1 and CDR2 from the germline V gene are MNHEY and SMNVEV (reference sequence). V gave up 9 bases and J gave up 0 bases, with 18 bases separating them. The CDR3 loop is CASYWRAASSYNEQFF. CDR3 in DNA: TGTGCCAGTTACTGGAGAGCTGCTAGCTCCTACAATGAGCAGTTCTTC.

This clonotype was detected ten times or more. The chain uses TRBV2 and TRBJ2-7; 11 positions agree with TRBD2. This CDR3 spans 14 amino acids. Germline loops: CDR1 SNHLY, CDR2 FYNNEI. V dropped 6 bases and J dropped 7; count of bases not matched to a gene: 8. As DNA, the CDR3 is TGTGCCAGCAGACTTACTAGCGGGAGTAGGGAGCAGTACTTC. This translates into CASRLTSGSREQYF.

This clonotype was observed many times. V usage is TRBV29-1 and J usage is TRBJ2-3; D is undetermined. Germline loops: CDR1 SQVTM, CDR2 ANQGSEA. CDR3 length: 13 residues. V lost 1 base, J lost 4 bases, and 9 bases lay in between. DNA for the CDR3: TGCAGCGTTGAAGCTAGTCCCGCAGATACGCAGTATTTT. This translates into CSVEASPADTQYF.

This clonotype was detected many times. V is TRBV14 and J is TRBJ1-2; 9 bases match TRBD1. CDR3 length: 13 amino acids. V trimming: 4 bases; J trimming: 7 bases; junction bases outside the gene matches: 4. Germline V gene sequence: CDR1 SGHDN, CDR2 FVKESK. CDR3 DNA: TGTGCCAGCAGCCGGGACAGGGCTGGTGGCTACACCTTC. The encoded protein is CASSRDRAGGYTF.

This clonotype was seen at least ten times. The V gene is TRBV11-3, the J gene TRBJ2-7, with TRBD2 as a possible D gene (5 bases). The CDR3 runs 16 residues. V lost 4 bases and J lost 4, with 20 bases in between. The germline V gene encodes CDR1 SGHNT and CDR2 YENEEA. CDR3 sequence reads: CASSSPASGVGYEQYF. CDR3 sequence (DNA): TGTGCCAGCAGCTCCCCTGCGAGCGGAGTGGGGTACGAGCAGTACTTC.

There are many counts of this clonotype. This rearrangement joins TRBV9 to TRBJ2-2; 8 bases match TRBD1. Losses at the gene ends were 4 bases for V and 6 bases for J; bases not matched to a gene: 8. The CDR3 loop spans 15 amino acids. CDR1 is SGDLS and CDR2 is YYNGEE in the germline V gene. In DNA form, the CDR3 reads TGTGCCAGCAGCCCGGACAGGGTGGGTCCCGGGGAGCTGTTTTTT. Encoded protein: CASSPDRVGPGELFF.

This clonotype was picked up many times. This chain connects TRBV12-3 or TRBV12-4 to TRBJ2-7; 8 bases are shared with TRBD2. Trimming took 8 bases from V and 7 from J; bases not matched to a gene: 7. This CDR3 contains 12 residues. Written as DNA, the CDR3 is TGTGCCAGCGGAGCGGGGGTGCGGGAGCAGTACTTC. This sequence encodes CASGAGVREQYF.

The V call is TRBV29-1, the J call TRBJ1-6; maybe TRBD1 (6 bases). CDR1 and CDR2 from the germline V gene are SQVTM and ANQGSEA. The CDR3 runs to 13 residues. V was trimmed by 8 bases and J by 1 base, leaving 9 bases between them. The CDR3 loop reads CSTTGSYNSPLHF. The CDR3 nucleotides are TGCAGCACCACAGGGTCCTATAATTCACCCCTCCACTTT.

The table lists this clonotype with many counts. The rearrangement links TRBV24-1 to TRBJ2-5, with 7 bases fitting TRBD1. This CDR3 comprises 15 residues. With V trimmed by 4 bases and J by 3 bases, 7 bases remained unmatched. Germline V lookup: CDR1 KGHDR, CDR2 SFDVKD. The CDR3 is CATSDRGQSKETQYF. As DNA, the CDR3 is TGTGCCACCAGTGACCGGGGACAGAGCAAAGAGACCCAGTACTTC.

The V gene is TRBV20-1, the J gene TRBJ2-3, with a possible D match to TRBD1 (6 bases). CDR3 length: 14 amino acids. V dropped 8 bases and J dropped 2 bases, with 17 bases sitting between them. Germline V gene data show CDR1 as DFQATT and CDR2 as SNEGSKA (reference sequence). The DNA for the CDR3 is TGCAGTCACCTTCGGACAGCTTCCACAGATACGCAGTATTTT. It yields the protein CSHLRTASTDTQYF.

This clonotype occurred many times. The CDR3 spells CASSLGTGVQETQYF. In nucleotides, the CDR3 is TGTGCCAGCAGCTTAGGGACAGGAGTCCAAGAGACCCAGTACTTC. The gene calls are TRBV11-2 and TRBJ2-5, with 7 nucleotides matching TRBD1. The CDR3 loop spans 15 amino acids. Germline V gene sequence: CDR1 SGHAT, CDR2 FQNNGV. With V trimmed by 1 base and J by 1 base, 3 bases remained unmatched.

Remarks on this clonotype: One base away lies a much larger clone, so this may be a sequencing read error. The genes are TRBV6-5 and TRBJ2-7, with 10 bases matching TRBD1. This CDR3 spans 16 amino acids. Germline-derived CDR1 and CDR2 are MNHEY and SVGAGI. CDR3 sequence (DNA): TGTGCCAGCAGTTACATTGGACAGGGGGAGACCTACGAGCAGCACTTC. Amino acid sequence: CASSYIGQGETYEQHF.

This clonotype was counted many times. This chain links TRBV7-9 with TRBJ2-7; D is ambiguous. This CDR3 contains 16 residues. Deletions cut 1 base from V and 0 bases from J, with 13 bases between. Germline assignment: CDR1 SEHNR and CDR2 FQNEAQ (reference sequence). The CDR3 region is CASSLVSSPRSYEQYF. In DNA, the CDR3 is TGTGCCAGCAGCTTAGTCTCATCACCCCGCTCCTACGAGCAGTACTTC. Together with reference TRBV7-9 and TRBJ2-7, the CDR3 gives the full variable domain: DTGVSQNPRHKITKRGQNVTFRCDPISEHNRLYWYRQTLGQGPEFLTYFQNEAQLEKSRLLSDRFSAERPKGSFSTLEIQRTEQGDSAMYLCASSLVSSPRSYEQYFGPGTRLTVT.

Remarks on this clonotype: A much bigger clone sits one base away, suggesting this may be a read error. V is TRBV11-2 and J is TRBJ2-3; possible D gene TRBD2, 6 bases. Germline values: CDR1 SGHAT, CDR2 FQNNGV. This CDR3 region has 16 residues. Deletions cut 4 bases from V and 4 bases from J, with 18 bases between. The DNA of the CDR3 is TGTGCCAGCAGCTCGACCCAGCGGGCACCCGCAGATACGCAGTATTTT. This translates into CASSSTQRAPADTQYF.

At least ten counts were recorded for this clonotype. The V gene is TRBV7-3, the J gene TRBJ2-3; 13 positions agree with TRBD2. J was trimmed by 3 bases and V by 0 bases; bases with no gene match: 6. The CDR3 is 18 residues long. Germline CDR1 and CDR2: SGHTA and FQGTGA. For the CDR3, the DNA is TGTGCCAGCAGCTTAACCGGACTAGCGGGAGTTAATACAGATACGCAGTATTTT. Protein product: CASSLTGLAGVNTDTQYF. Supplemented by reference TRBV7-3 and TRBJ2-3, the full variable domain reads GAGVSQTPSNKVTEKGKYVELRCDPISGHTALYWYRQSLGQGPEFLIYFQGTGAADDSGLPNDRFFAVRPEGSVSTLKIQRTERGDSAVYLCASSLTGLAGVNTDTQYFGPGTRLTVL.

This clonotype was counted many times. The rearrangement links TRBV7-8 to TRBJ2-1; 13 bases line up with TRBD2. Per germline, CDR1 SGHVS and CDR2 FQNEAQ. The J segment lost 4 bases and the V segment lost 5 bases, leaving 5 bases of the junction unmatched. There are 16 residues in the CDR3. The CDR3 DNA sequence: TGTGCCAGCAGCCTCGGGACTAGCGGGACGTACAATGAGCAGTTCTTC. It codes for CASSLGTSGTYNEQFF.

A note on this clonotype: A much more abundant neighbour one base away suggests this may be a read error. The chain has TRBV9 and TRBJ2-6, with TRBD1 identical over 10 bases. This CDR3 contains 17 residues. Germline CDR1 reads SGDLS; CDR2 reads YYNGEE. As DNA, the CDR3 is TGTGCCAGCAGCGTAGTGACAGGGGGCTTGGGGGCCACCGTCCTGACTTTC. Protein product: CASSVVTGGLGATVLTF. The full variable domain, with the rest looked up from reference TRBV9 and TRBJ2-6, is DSGVTQTPKHLITATGQRVTLRCSPRSGDLSVYWYQQSLDQGLQFLIQYYNGEERAKGNILERFSAQQFPDLHSELNLSSLELGDSALYFCASSVVTGGLGATVLTFGAGSRLTVL.

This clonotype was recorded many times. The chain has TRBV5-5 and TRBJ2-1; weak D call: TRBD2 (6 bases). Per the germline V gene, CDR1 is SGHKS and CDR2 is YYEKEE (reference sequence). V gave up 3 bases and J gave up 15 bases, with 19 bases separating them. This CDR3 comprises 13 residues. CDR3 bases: TGTGCCAGCAGCTATAGCTGGGGGGATACGCCGTTCTTC. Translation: CASSYSWGDTPFF.

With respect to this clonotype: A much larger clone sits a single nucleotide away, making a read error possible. This chain's CDR3 is CASSQEPGTGRYGYTF. CDR3 nucleotides: TGCGCCAGCAGCCAAGAACCCGGGACAGGTCGCTATGGCTACACCTTC. This chain links TRBV7-9 with TRBJ1-2; 8 bases map to TRBD1. The germline gives CDR1 SEHNR, CDR2 FQNEAQ (reference sequence). The CDR3 loop spans 16 amino acids.

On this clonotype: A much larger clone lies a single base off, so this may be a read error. CDR3 sequence (DNA): TGTGCCAGCAGCGCGTCGGGAGCGGGGGGCACAGATACGCAGTATTTT. Translated, it gives CASSASGAGGTDTQYF. The gene calls are TRBV9 and TRBJ2-3; 8 nucleotides line up with TRBD2. V trimming: 3 bases; J trimming: 1 base; junction bases outside the gene matches: 7. The germline V gene has CDR1 SGDLS and CDR2 YYNGEE. This CDR3 comprises 16 residues.

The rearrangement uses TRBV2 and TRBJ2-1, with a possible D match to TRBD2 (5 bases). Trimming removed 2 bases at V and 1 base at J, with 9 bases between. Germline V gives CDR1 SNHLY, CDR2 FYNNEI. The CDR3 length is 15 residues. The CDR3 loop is CASSEKEASYNEQFF. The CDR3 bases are TGTGCCAGCAGTGAAAAGGAGGCGTCCTACAATGAGCAGTTCTTC.

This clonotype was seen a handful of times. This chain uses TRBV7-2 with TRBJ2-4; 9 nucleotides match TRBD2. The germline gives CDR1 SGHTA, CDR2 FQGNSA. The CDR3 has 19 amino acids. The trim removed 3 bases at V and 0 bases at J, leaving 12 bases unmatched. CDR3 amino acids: CASSFGLAPTAIAKNIQYF. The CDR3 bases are TGTGCCAGCAGCTTTGGACTAGCGCCCACGGCTATAGCCAAAAACATTCAGTACTTC.

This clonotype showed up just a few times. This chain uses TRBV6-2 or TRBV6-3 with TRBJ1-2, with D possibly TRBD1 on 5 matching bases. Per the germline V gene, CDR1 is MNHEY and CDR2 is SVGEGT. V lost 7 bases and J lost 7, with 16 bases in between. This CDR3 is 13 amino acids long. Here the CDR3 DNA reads TGTGCCAGCAAGCAGGAGGGGCGACTTGGCTACACCTTC. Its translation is CASKQEGRLGYTF.

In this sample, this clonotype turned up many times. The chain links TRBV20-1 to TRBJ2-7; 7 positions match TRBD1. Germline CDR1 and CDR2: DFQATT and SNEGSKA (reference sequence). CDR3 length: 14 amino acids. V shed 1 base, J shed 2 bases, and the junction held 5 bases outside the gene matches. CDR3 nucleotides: TGCAGTGCTAGAGGAAGGGACAGACCCTACGAGCAGTACTTC. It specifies CSARGRDRPYEQYF.

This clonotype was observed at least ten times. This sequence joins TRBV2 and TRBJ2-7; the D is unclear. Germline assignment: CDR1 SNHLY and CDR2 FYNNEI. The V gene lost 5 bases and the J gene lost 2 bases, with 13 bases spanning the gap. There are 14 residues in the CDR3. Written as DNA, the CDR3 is TGTGCCAGCAGTTTCTTGGGGATCACCTACGAGCAGTACTTC. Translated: CASSFLGITYEQYF.

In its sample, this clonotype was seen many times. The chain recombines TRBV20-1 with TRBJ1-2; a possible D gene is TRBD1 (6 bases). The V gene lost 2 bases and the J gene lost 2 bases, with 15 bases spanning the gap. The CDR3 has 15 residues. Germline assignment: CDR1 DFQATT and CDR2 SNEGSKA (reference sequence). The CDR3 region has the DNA TGCAGTGCTAGAATATACAGGGAAATAAACTATGGCTACACCTTC. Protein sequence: CSARIYREINYGYTF.